Detailed here is one T cell receptor (beta chain). The sample originates from a study of OX40 agonist ivuxolimab in advanced cancers. Study-wide background: Averaging about 60 years in age, with a range of about 23 to 85, the cohort was about 85% male.

TCRdb's table, derived via immunoSEQ multiplex PCR, lists solely in-frame clones and lacks some. The sample includes 65,000 to 70,000 clones, roughly nine tenths seen only once; the top ten take 0.25% to 0.3%. This sequence originates from an adult with an advanced solid tumor such as melanoma, head and neck, liver or kidney cancer. This material consisted of CD4+ or CD8+ T cells sorted from blood, taken in a trial of the OX40 agonist ivuxolimab.

The CDR3 DNA reads TGCGCCAGCAGCTCAACTAGCGGGAGGGCGAATGAGCAGTTCTTC. It yields the protein CASSSTSGRANEQFF. The chain recombines TRBV5-1 with TRBJ2-1; TRBD2 aligns across 13 bases. J lost 7 bases, V lost 3 bases, and 4 bases had no gene match. Germline CDR1 reads SGHRS; CDR2 reads YFSETQ. The CDR3 has 15 residues.